This TCR beta chain came from a study of cytomegalovirus exposure and HLA in healthy donors. This CDR3 has 14 residues. Germline assignment: CDR1 MDHEN and CDR2 SYDVKM. J gave up 0 bases and V 6 bases, and 4 bases lay outside the gene matches. The study ran its PCR with 60 Vbeta and 13 Jbeta primers. Using immunoSEQ multiplex PCR, the repertoire was profiled, and TCRdb retains in-frame clones only, with some absent. This sample has about 100,000 clones, with roughly three quarters found just once. The chain carries TRBV28 and TRBJ1-2; 7 nucleotides align to TRBD1. The TCR was taken from a man aged 40-49 years in good health and CMV-seronegative. Material: PBMCs. The CDR3 sequence: CASRPTGSNYGYTF. CDR3 DNA sequence: TGTGCCAGCAGACCGACAGGGTCTAACTATGGCTACACCTTC.